This TCR beta chain came from a study of T cells after yellow fever vaccination. Study findings and constraints: At approximately 96% for CD4 and just over 85% for CD8, most primary-vaccination clones showed up again after the booster. Only a minor proportion of clonotypes was detected across both CD4 and CD8 compartments.

As TCR cDNA was made by 5'RACE template switching, a universal primer site and UMIs were added. TCRdb ran MiXCR on the 5' RACE reads and lists one entry per CDR3 protein. This sample yields approximately 510,000 distinct CDR3 sequences, of which roughly a fifth are seen a single time; about a sixth belongs to the top ten. Germline V CDR1 and CDR2: LNHDA, SQIVND (reference sequence). Deletions cut 2 bases from V and 0 bases from J, with 5 bases between. The length of the CDR3 is 13 residues. Concerning this clonotype itself: Its antigen is unknown.

Sample: PBMCs, taken about 20 days after the first yellow fever vaccination. This receptor was taken from a man aged 18 to 29 who received the YFV17D yellow fever vaccine. The chain carries TRBV19 and TRBJ2-7; no definite D call. CDR3 coding DNA: TGTGCCAGTAGTATACAGCACTCCTACGAGCAGTACGTC. This encodes CASSIQHSYEQYV.